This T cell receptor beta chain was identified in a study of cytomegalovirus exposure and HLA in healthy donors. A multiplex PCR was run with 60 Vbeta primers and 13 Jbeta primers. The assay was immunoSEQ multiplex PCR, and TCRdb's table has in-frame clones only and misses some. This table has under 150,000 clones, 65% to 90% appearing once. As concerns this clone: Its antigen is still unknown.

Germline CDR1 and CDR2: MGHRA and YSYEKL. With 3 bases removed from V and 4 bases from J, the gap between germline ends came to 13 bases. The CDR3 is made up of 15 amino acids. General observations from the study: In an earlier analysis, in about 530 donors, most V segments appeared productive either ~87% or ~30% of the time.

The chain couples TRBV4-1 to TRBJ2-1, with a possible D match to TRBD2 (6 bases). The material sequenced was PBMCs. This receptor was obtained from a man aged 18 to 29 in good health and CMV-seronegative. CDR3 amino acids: CASSQGRGIYNEQFF. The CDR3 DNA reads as TGCGCCAGCAGCCAGGGCCGGGGGATATACAATGAGCAGTTCTTC.